Below are 30 T cell receptor beta chains sequenced from a single sample in a study of CD8 T cells in ankylosing spondylitis. TCRdb re-called the 5' RACE reads with MiXCR, one entry per CDR3 protein. The sample holds 250,000 to 300,000 distinct CDR3 sequences, 20% seen once. The specimen sequenced was blood, either unsorted or a sorted T cell fraction (not recorded which). Every receptor here comes from a male donor with ankylosing spondylitis or in good health (not recorded which).

The genes are TRBV11-2 and TRBJ2-3; D ambiguous. The V gene's germline CDR1 is SGHAT and CDR2 FQNNGV. CDR3 length: 12 residues. The germline V and J ends were trimmed by 5 bases and 3 bases, with 6 bases remaining between them. The CDR3 region has the DNA TGTGCCAGCAGCCAAAAAACAGATACGCAGTATTTT. Translated: CASSQKTDTQYF.

The V gene is TRBV15, the J gene TRBJ1-2; 10 bases agree with TRBD1. Germline V CDR1 and CDR2: LNHNV, YYDKDF (reference sequence). The CDR3 length is 14 residues. The trim removed 4 bases at V and 10 bases at J, leaving 9 bases unmatched. For the CDR3, the DNA is TGTGCCACCAGCATCCATACCGGGACAGGGGTCTACACCTTC. Amino acids: CATSIHTGTGVYTF.

This clonotype was found many times. The chain recombines TRBV12-3 or TRBV12-4 with TRBJ2-1; the D gene could be TRBD1 or TRBD2 (5 bases each). The ends were cut back, 6 bases at V and 9 bases at J, with 12 bases in the middle. The CDR3 length is 12 residues. In DNA, the CDR3 is TGTGCCAGCAGCCGAAACGGGGCTGAGCAGTTCTTC. Translation: CASSRNGAEQFF.

This clonotype was counted many times. The chain carries TRBV20-1 and TRBJ1-1; D gene uncertain. Trimming pared 3 bases from V and 1 base from J, leaving 6 bases between. Germline CDR1 is DFQATT and CDR2 is SNEGSKA (reference sequence). The CDR3 runs to 12 residues. DNA for the CDR3: TGCAGTGCTAGTGTGACGAACACTGAAGCTTTCTTT. It is translated as CSASVTNTEAFF.

This clonotype was seen more than once but under ten times. V gene TRBV29-1 combines with J gene TRBJ1-5; D call uncertain. The ends were cut back, 6 bases at V and 3 bases at J, with 9 bases in the middle. In germline, CDR1 is SQVTM, CDR2 ANQGSEA. CDR3 size: 12 residues. The chain's CDR3 is CSVATANQPQHF. DNA for the CDR3: TGCAGCGTAGCCACCGCCAATCAGCCCCAGCATTTT.

The sample holds many counts of this clonotype. The V call is TRBV5-1, the J call TRBJ2-1; a weak D match, TRBD1 (6 bases). The germline V and J ends were trimmed by 5 bases and 7 bases, with 10 bases remaining between them. This CDR3 has 12 amino acids. The germline CDR1 and CDR2 sequences are SGHRS and YFSETQ. CDR3 region: CASRRDTNEQFF. In DNA, the CDR3 is TGCGCCAGCAGGAGGGACACGAATGAGCAGTTCTTC.

DNA of the CDR3: TGTGCCAGCAGTACTACCCAGACGAACACCGGGGAGCTGTTTTTT. Amino acid sequence: CASSTTQTNTGELFF. The V call is TRBV4-2, the J call TRBJ2-2; D gene unclear. V was cut by 6 bases and J by 0 bases, with 11 bases left in between. The germline V gene encodes CDR1 LGHNA and CDR2 YNFKEQ. The CDR3 consists of 15 residues.

This clonotype has just a few counts. The rearrangement uses TRBV12-3 or TRBV12-4 and TRBJ2-1, with 9 bases identical to TRBD2. The CDR3 runs 15 residues. Unmatched junction bases numbered 13, after V lost 4 bases and J lost 12 bases. CDR3 region: CASSSPGTSKGGQFF. Written as DNA, the CDR3 is TGTGCCAGCAGTTCGCCCGGGACTAGCAAGGGAGGGCAGTTCTTC.

This clonotype was seen at least ten times. The rearrangement joins TRBV12-3 or TRBV12-4 to TRBJ2-1, with 10 bases fitting TRBD2. This CDR3 comprises 16 residues. After removal of 5 bases from V and 6 bases from J, the junction contained 10 bases not matched to a gene. In DNA, the CDR3 is TGTGCCAGCAGTATCCCAAGCGGGGGGGCCACCAATGAGCAGTTCTTC. Its protein is CASSIPSGGATNEQFF.

The J gene is TRBJ2-1, the V gene TRBV9; no firm D call. There are 19 residues in the CDR3. CDR1 is SGDLS, CDR2 YYNGEE, per germline. Trimming removed 7 bases at V and 5 bases at J, with 31 bases between. The CDR3, as DNA: TGTGCCAGCCCCGAGATAGAGGAACCGGCTAGAAAGGTTCACAATGAGCAGTTCTTC. This codes for CASPEIEEPARKVHNEQFF.

The chain recombines TRBV19 with TRBJ2-6, with D possibly called TRBD1 or TRBD2 (5 bases each). The CDR3 is 15 amino acids. V was pared by 5 bases and J by 4 bases, with 12 bases between. Germline lookup yields CDR1 LNHDA and CDR2 SQIVND (reference sequence). The CDR3 sequence: CASSQGPGGANVLTF. The CDR3 nucleotides are TGTGCCAGTAGTCAGGGCCCGGGGGGGGCCAACGTCCTGACTTTC.

In its sample, this clonotype was seen a few times. The V call is TRBV6-1, the J call TRBJ2-5, with unresolved D. Germline CDR1 and CDR2: MNHNS and SASEGT. V lost 5 bases, J lost 5 bases, and 12 bases lay in between. The CDR3 is made up of 13 amino acids. CDR3 sequence: CASSPTRRETQYF. CDR3 DNA: TGTGCCAGCAGTCCTACCCGGCGTGAGACCCAGTACTTC.

In its sample, this clonotype was seen a few times. This chain links TRBV5-1 with TRBJ2-2; D may be TRBD2 (6 bases). Trimming removed 2 bases from V and 2 bases from J, with 13 bases in between. CDR3 length equals 16 residues. Germline lookup yields CDR1 SGHRS and CDR2 YFSETQ. The CDR3, as DNA: TGCGCCAGCAGCTTAATCGGCGGGGATAACACCGGGGAGCTGTTTTTT. Its protein is CASSLIGGDNTGELFF.

The rearrangement uses TRBV12-3 or TRBV12-4 and TRBJ1-5, with a possible D match to TRBD1 (6 bases). The CDR3 extends over 15 amino acids. The ends were cut back, 6 bases at V and 1 base at J, with 13 bases in the middle. The CDR3: CASSNRVGSNQPQHF. The CDR3 DNA sequence: TGTGCCAGCAGCAACAGGGTAGGCAGCAATCAGCCCCAGCATTTT.

The chain joins TRBV29-1 to TRBJ2-1; 9 bases align to TRBD2. The junction had 3 bases not matched to a gene; V was cut back by 3 bases and J by 0 bases. The CDR3 has 15 residues. CDR1 SQVTM and CDR2 ANQGSEA come from the germline V gene. Here the CDR3 DNA reads TGCAGCGTTGAGGTACTAGCGGGCTCCTACAATGAGCAGTTCTTC. Translated: CSVEVLAGSYNEQFF.

The chain recombines TRBV7-8 with TRBJ2-3, with 12 nucleotides matching TRBD2. J lost 6 bases, V lost 5 bases, and 15 bases had no gene match. The CDR3 consists of 18 residues. CDR1 is SGHVS, CDR2 FQNEAQ, per germline. Written as DNA, the CDR3 is TGTGCCAGCAGCCCAGGGGACCCAGGACTAGCGGGATTGGATACGCAGTATTTT. Its protein product is CASSPGDPGLAGLDTQYF.

The chain couples TRBV12-3 or TRBV12-4 to TRBJ2-5, with D possibly being TRBD1 (6 bases). V was trimmed by 6 bases and J by 0 bases, leaving 20 bases between them. This CDR3 contains 17 residues. As DNA, the CDR3 is TGTGCCAGCAGCCGAGCCGGGACCAGGGGACACCAAGAGACCCAGTACTTC. It codes for CASSRAGTRGHQETQYF.

This clonotype was seen a handful of times. The J gene is TRBJ2-5, the V gene TRBV11-2; 8 nucleotides line up with TRBD1. This CDR3 is built from 19 residues. The V segment lost 1 base and the J segment 5 bases; nucleotides outside the gene matches: 18. Germline CDR1 is SGHAT and CDR2 is FQNNGV. The CDR3 loop reads CASSLGGLVRGRSRETQYF. The CDR3 region has the DNA TGTGCCAGCAGCTTAGGCGGTTTGGTCAGGGGGCGGTCTCGTGAGACCCAGTACTTC.

This sequence joins TRBV12-3 or TRBV12-4 and TRBJ1-6; D ambiguous. Trimming shortened V by 8 bases and J by 11 bases, and 4 bases separated the two germline ends. The CDR3 has 9 amino acids. CDR3 loop: CASGPPLHF. The CDR3 DNA is TGTGCCAGCGGCCCACCCCTCCACTTT.

This clonotype was seen a handful of times. J is TRBJ2-2 and V is TRBV12-3 or TRBV12-4; TRBD2 matches 9 bases. The CDR3 length is 16 residues. V lost 6 bases to trimming and J lost 4 bases; unmatched junction nucleotides: 9. For the CDR3, the DNA is TGTGCCAGCAGCAGAACTGGCGGGGGGGGCACCGGGGAGCTGTTTTTT. Translating it yields CASSRTGGGGTGELFF.

In this sample, this clonotype turned up a few times. The CDR3 sequence: CSVGDRGNYNEQFF. The CDR3 DNA reads as TGCAGCGTTGGGGACAGGGGCAACTACAATGAGCAGTTCTTC. The chain uses TRBV29-1 and TRBJ2-1; 10 bases are a match to TRBD1. Losses at the gene ends were 4 bases for V and 3 bases for J; bases not matched to a gene: 3. CDR1 and CDR2 from the germline V gene are SQVTM and ANQGSEA. The CDR3 length is 14 residues.

This clonotype was counted only a few times. The gene calls are TRBV5-1 and TRBJ2-4; D gene unclear. V was pared by 0 bases and J by 8 bases, with 12 bases between. The CDR3 is 14 residues long. Per germline, CDR1 SGHRS and CDR2 YFSETQ. The CDR3 nucleotides are TGCGCCAGCAGCTTGGGTCAGGTTATAGACATTCAGTACTTC. Translating it yields CASSLGQVIDIQYF. The full variable domain, its missing parts supplied by reference TRBV5-1 and TRBJ2-4, is KAGVTQTPRYLIKTRGQQVTLSCSPISGHRSVSWYQQTPGQGLQFLFEYFSETQRNKGNFPGRFSGRQFSNSRSEMNVSTLELGDSALYLCASSLGQVIDIQYFGAGTRLSVL.

This clonotype came up many times. The rearrangement joins TRBV5-5 to TRBJ2-7; the D is unclear. The CDR3 runs to 12 residues. CDR1 is SGHKS, CDR2 YYEKEE, per germline (reference sequence). V lost 3 bases to trimming and J lost 1 base, with 5 bases between them. CDR3 bases: TGTGCCAGCAGCTCGTTGTCCTACGAGCAGTACGTC. It translates to CASSSLSYEQYV.

There are a few counts of this clonotype. The CDR3 DNA is TGTGCCAGCAGCTTTGGGACAACGAACACCGGGGAGCTGTTTTTT. As protein: CASSFGTTNTGELFF. The V gene is TRBV7-8, the J gene TRBJ2-2; tentative D call: TRBD1 (6 bases). V was trimmed by 3 bases and J by 0 bases, leaving 8 bases between them. The CDR3 sequence is 15 residues long. CDR1 and CDR2 from the germline V gene are SGHVS and FQNEAQ.

The chain recombines TRBV27 with TRBJ2-1; D gene ambiguous. CDR1 MNHEY and CDR2 SMNVEV come from the germline V gene (reference sequence). V was trimmed by 6 bases and J by 0 bases, leaving 12 bases between them. The CDR3 loop spans 15 amino acids. CDR3 amino acids: CASRMIKSSYNEQFF. The CDR3 DNA sequence: TGTGCCAGCAGGATGATCAAGAGCTCCTACAATGAGCAGTTCTTC.

V is TRBV6-1 and J is TRBJ1-4; D not certain. CDR1 is MNHNS, CDR2 SASEGT, per germline. V lost 7 bases and J lost 6, with 12 bases in between. The CDR3 has 13 amino acids. The CDR3 DNA sequence: TGTGCCAGCAAGTCTTGGGCGGATGAAAAACTGTTTTTT. Translation gives CASKSWADEKLFF.

The J gene is TRBJ2-1, the V gene TRBV6-5; tentatively, D is TRBD2 (5 bases). The V end lost 2 bases, the J end lost 6 bases, and 11 bases lay between the germline ends. CDR1 is MNHEY, CDR2 SVGAGI, per germline. The CDR3 contains 14 residues. In DNA, the CDR3 is TGTGCCAGCAGTTACGGCGGGCTCGTCAATGAGCAGTTCTTC. This sequence encodes CASSYGGLVNEQFF.

In the case of this clonotype: One end of the junction is discordant with germline, which a read error may explain. V and J are TRBV20-1 and TRBJ2-2, with D perhaps assigned TRBD1 or TRBD2 (5 bases each). The CDR3 has 15 residues. Germline V gene sequence: CDR1 DFQATT, CDR2 SNEGSKA (reference sequence). CDR3: CTARITSGQGGELFF. The CDR3 DNA is TGCACTGCTAGAATCACGTCGGGGCAAGGCGGGGAGCTGTTTTTT.

This clonotype showed up many times. The DNA for the CDR3 is TGCGCCAGCAGTGACGATTATGGCTACACCTTC. Amino acids: CASSDDYGYTF. The gene calls are TRBV10-2 and TRBJ1-2; D ambiguous. Germline V gives CDR1 WSHSY, CDR2 SAAADI. The CDR3 totals 11 residues. Trimming removed 3 bases at V and 5 bases at J, with 4 bases between.

This clonotype came up once. One junction end does not reproduce the germline sequence, and a read error may be involved. The J gene is TRBJ2-2, the V gene TRBV29-1; D possibly matches TRBD1 or TRBD2 (5 bases each). CDR3 length: 14 amino acids. The germline V gene has CDR1 SQVTM and CDR2 ANQGSEA. This CDR3 is CSPPLDGTPGQLFF. The DNA of the CDR3 is TGCAGCCCCCCGCTTGACGGGACCCCCGGGCAGCTGTTTTTT.